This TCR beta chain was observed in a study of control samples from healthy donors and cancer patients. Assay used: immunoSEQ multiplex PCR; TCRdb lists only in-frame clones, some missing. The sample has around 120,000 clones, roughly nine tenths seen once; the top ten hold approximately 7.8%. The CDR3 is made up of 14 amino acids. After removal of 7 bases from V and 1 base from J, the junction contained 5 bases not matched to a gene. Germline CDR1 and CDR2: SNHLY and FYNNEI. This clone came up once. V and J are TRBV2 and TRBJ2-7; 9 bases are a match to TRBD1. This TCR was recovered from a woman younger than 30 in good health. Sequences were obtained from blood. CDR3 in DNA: TGTGCCAGCATCCGGGACAGGGAATCCTACGAGCAGTACTTC. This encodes CASIRDRESYEQYF.